A single sample is the source of the 13 T cell receptor beta chains below, sequenced in a study of molecular identifiers for immune sequencing clone quantification. TCRdb itself ran the PCR reads through MiXCR, one entry per CDR3 protein. In the table there are fewer than 70,000 distinct CDR3 sequences, 15% to 20% of which are singletons. The specimen was naive CD8+ T cells from blood, with Jurkat cell RNA spiked in. Subset meaning: FACS-sorted CD8+CD4-CCR7+CD45RA+ naive T cells. Receptors were obtained from a human donor in good health. Some libraries in this study had Jurkat cell RNA spiked in.

This clonotype was counted many times. The rearrangement uses TRBV9 and TRBJ2-7; the match to TRBD1 covers 8 bases. This CDR3 has 14 amino acids. With V trimmed by 8 bases and J by 3 bases, 10 bases remained unmatched. Germline V gene lookup returns CDR1 SGDLS and CDR2 YYNGEE. CDR3 sequence reads: CASGTGTGLYEQYF. DNA for the CDR3: TGTGCCAGTGGGACCGGGACAGGCCTCTACGAGCAGTACTTC. The full variable domain, with the rest looked up from reference TRBV9 and TRBJ2-7, is DSGVTQTPKHLITATGQRVTLRCSPRSGDLSVYWYQQSLDQGLQFLIQYYNGEERAKGNILERFSAQQFPDLHSELNLSSLELGDSALYFCASGTGTGLYEQYFGPGTRLTVT.

This rearrangement joins TRBV19 to TRBJ2-5, with a tentative D call TRBD2 (5 bases). Per germline, CDR1 LNHDA and CDR2 SQIVND (reference sequence). The V and J ends lost 1 base and 0 bases respectively, with 9 bases between them. The CDR3 extends over 15 amino acids. CDR3 protein: CASSIGTDYQETQYF. The DNA for the CDR3 is TGTGCCAGTAGTATAGGGACTGATTACCAAGAGACCCAGTACTTC.

The rearrangement uses TRBV6-2 or TRBV6-3 and TRBJ2-7; the D gene is possibly TRBD1 (6 bases). The CDR3 consists of 12 residues. Germline V gives CDR1 MNHEY, CDR2 SVGEGT. Trimming took off 7 bases at V and 0 bases at J, with 7 bases between the two ends. The CDR3 reads CASTDSSYEQYF. The DNA for the CDR3 is TGTGCCAGCACGGACAGCTCCTACGAGCAGTACTTC.

This clonotype was picked up many times. The chain has TRBV12-3 or TRBV12-4 and TRBJ2-3; TRBD2 matches 7 bases. J was trimmed by 2 bases and V by 5 bases; bases with no gene match: 4. The CDR3 is made up of 14 amino acids. In DNA, the CDR3 is TGTGCCAGCAGTGAGGCGGGAGCCACAGATACGCAGTATTTT. Translating gives CASSEAGATDTQYF.

Notes on this clonotype: Mismatch with germline at one junction end may stem from a read error. The CDR3 nucleotides are TGCGCCAGCAGCCCAAAGGGGGGTCTTTTAAGAAGGGAAGAGGTAGATACGCGGTATTTT. It specifies CASSPKGGLLRREEVDTRYF. The genes are TRBV4-1 and TRBJ2-3, with D perhaps matching TRBD1 or TRBD2 (6 bases each). The CDR3 has 20 amino acids. Germline CDR1 is MGHRA and CDR2 is YSYEKL.

V gene TRBV5-8 combines with J gene TRBJ2-7; TRBD2 is a possible D gene (5 bases). Germline CDR1 is SGHTS and CDR2 is YDEGEE. There are 14 residues in the CDR3. The germline V and J ends were trimmed by 6 bases and 0 bases, with 13 bases remaining between them. CDR3 sequence (DNA): TGTGCCAGCACCGACCCTGACTACTCCTACGAGCAGTACTTC. Translation: CASTDPDYSYEQYF.

The sample holds many counts of this clonotype. The chain carries TRBV6-1 and TRBJ2-2, with 10 bases aligning to TRBD2. The germline V gene has CDR1 MNHNS and CDR2 SASEGT. V lost 8 bases to trimming and J lost 1 base; unmatched junction nucleotides: 4. The CDR3 loop spans 15 amino acids. The CDR3 is CASGWTSGNTGELFF. For the CDR3, the DNA is TGTGCCAGCGGTTGGACTAGCGGGAACACCGGGGAGCTGTTTTTT.

In this sample, this clonotype turned up many times. The J gene is TRBJ1-4, the V gene TRBV13, with 7 bases aligning to TRBD1. The junction had 8 bases not matched to a gene; V was cut back by 5 bases and J by 8 bases. The CDR3 totals 14 residues. In germline, CDR1 is PRHDT, CDR2 FYEKMQ (reference sequence). The CDR3 is CASSDGTASEKLFF. DNA of the CDR3: TGTGCCAGCAGCGATGGGACAGCCAGCGAAAAACTGTTTTTT.

About this clonotype itself: One base away lies a much larger clone, so this may be a sequencing read error. V gene TRBV12-3 or TRBV12-4 combines with J gene TRBJ1-4; TRBD1 matches 11 bases. This CDR3 is 15 amino acids long. V gave up 8 bases and J gave up 6 bases; unmatched junction bases: 8. CDR3 in amino acids: CASLGQGENDEKLFF. CDR3 nucleotide sequence: TGTGCCAGCCTGGGACAGGGGGAGAACGATGAAAAACTGTTTTTT.

The chain couples TRBV5-1 to TRBJ2-1; D unclear. Per germline, CDR1 SGHRS and CDR2 YFSETQ. The CDR3 is 14 amino acids. With 0 bases removed from V and 10 bases from J, the gap between germline ends came to 14 bases. The CDR3 region is CASSLVTNLGEQFF. The CDR3, as DNA: TGCGCCAGCAGCTTGGTGACAAACCTTGGCGAGCAGTTCTTC.

The sample holds one count of this clonotype. The junction departs from the called germline gene at one end, perhaps through a read error. The chain combines TRBV19 with TRBJ1-2; TRBD1 aligns across 7 bases. Germline lookup yields CDR1 LNHDA and CDR2 SQIVND (reference sequence). The CDR3 loop spans 15 amino acids. This chain's CDR3 is CASSTPRTGAVDYTF. The CDR3 DNA reads TGTGCCAGTAGTACCCCACGGACAGGCGCTGTGGACTACACTTTC.

Comment on this clonotype: One end of the junction does not line up with germline, which may come from a read error. The J gene is TRBJ2-7, the V gene TRBV7-9; 7 nucleotides agree with TRBD1. This CDR3 has 13 residues. The V gene's germline CDR1 is SEHNR and CDR2 FQNEAQ (reference sequence). CDR3: CACSLGGGYEQYF. The DNA of the CDR3 is TGTGCCTGCAGCTTAGGGGGCGGCTACGAGCAGTACTTC.

In the case of this clonotype: A much larger clone is a single base away; this may be a read error. The V and J genes are TRBV11-2 and TRBJ2-7; TRBD2 agrees at 15 bases. CDR3 length: 18 residues. CDR1 and CDR2 (germline): SGHAT, FQNNGV. V lost 4 bases and J lost 3; bases outside the gene matches: 10. CDR3 sequence: CASSSGLAGGWAYYEQYF. CDR3 nucleotide sequence: TGTGCCAGCAGCTCGGGACTAGCGGGAGGCTGGGCCTACTACGAGCAGTACTTC.